This T cell receptor beta chain was retrieved from a study of blood T cell repertoires in COVID-19. Across the study: The samples span acute and convalescent COVID-19 from the United States, Italy and Spain. From T cells, B-cell-depleted T cells, or PBMCs came the material, which was cDNA or gDNA.

Methods used by the authors: It was from reference gene primer amplification that nucleated cell counts were estimated. Profiled with immunoSEQ multiplex PCR; TCRdb holds only in-frame clones, not every one. V, J and clone size are taken as reported in that table, and D and trimming were inferred from the DNA itself. The sample carries about 85,000 clones, 79% recorded once. This CDR3 is 15 amino acids long. Material: peripheral blood. The sequence was obtained from a man aged 70 or older with acute or convalescent COVID-19. V is TRBV12-1 and J is TRBJ2-7; the table's D gene call, TRBD1, was not cross checked with the DNA. TRBV12-1 is described as a pseudogene. This CDR3 reads CASSPQVESSYEQYV. CDR3 DNA sequence: TGTGCCAGCAGTCCACAGGTCGAGAGCTCCTACGAGCAGTACGTC.